This TCR beta chain was captured in a study of shared clonotypes between healthy human individuals. Study summary: Each donor contributed plates that comprised three CD4 naive, three CD4 memory, two CD8 naive and one CD8 memory.

It was at deep level that the assay was run. Using immunoSEQ multiplex PCR, the repertoire was profiled, and TCRdb retains in-frame clones only, with some absent. The data show a few million clones, approximately 94% seen once. Germline V lookup: CDR1 SGHDT, CDR2 YYEEEE. This CDR3 contains 12 residues. V lost 3 bases and J lost 8, with 11 bases in between. V gene TRBV5-6 combines with J gene TRBJ1-2; D unclear. Sequencing used naive CD4+ T cells sorted from blood. Subset given: CD45RA+ positively selected. This sequence originates from a man between 18 and 35 years old in good health. The CDR3 nucleotides read TGTGCCAGCAGCTGGGTAGGGTACGGCTACACCTTC. Translated: CASSWVGYGYTF.